What follows are 13 T cell receptor beta chains derived from one specimen sequenced in a study of cytomegalovirus exposure and HLA in healthy donors. The PCR was carried out with 60 Vbeta primers and 13 Jbeta primers. TCRdb's table, derived via immunoSEQ multiplex PCR, lists solely in-frame clones and lacks some. The sample records 90,000 to 100,000 clones, roughly four fifths being singletons. Source material: PBMCs. Receptors originate from a female donor in good health and CMV-seronegative.

The rearrangement joins TRBV6-6 to TRBJ2-2; 7 nucleotides line up with TRBD2. With 4 bases clipped from V and 3 bases from J, the junction kept 5 bases outside the gene matches. Germline assignment: CDR1 MNHNY and CDR2 SVGAGI (reference sequence). This CDR3 spans 15 amino acids. The CDR3 sequence: CASSWGGTHTGELFF. Written as DNA, the CDR3 is TGTGCCAGCAGTTGGGGGGGGACGCACACCGGGGAGCTGTTTTTT.

This chain links TRBV15 with TRBJ2-2, with TRBD1 matching over 11 bases. The CDR3 has 16 residues. The V gene end was trimmed by 5 bases and the J gene end by 3 bases; junction bases not matched to a gene: 5. The V gene's germline CDR1 is LNHNV and CDR2 YYDKDF (reference sequence). The CDR3 DNA reads TGTGCCACCAGCCTAGGACAGGGGGCGGACACCGGGGAGCTGTTTTTT. As protein: CATSLGQGADTGELFF.

This clone was recorded a few times. This sequence joins TRBV20-1 and TRBJ1-2; a possible D gene is TRBD1 (6 bases). CDR1 is DFQATT, CDR2 SNEGSKA, per germline (reference sequence). The CDR3 covers 11 residues. V gave up 5 bases and J gave up 8 bases, with 12 bases separating them. The CDR3 reads CSALGQEGYTF. DNA for the CDR3: TGCAGTGCTCTGGGACAAGAAGGCTACACCTTC.

This rearrangement joins TRBV6-5 to TRBJ1-2; 9 bases align to TRBD1. The germline V gene encodes CDR1 MNHEY and CDR2 SVGAGI. The CDR3 extends over 14 amino acids. The J segment lost 8 bases and the V segment lost 5 bases, leaving 9 bases of the junction unmatched. The CDR3 region is CASSPQTGGGGYTF. DNA for the CDR3: TGTGCCAGCAGTCCACAGACAGGGGGAGGAGGCTACACCTTC.

The chain carries TRBV28 and TRBJ1-4; possibly TRBD1 for D (5 bases). This CDR3 spans 15 amino acids. Germline loops: CDR1 MDHEN, CDR2 SYDVKM. Trimming took 3 bases from V and 7 from J, leaving 15 bases between them. Here the CDR3 reads CASSFKGTLGEKLFF. The CDR3 region has the DNA TGTGCCAGCAGTTTCAAAGGGACTTTGGGTGAAAAACTGTTTTTT. Drawing the rest from reference TRBV28 and TRBJ1-4, the complete variable domain is DVKVTQSSRYLVKRTGEKVFLECVQDMDHENMFWYRQDPGLGLRLIYFSYDVKMKEKGDIPEGYSVSREKKERFSLILESASTNQTSMYLCASSFKGTLGEKLFFGSGTQLSVL.

V and J are TRBV29-1 and TRBJ2-1; possibly TRBD1 for D (5 bases). Germline values: CDR1 SQVTM, CDR2 ANQGSEA. The CDR3 is 14 residues long. V shed 7 bases and J shed 10 bases, with 23 bases lying between them. CDR3 DNA sequence: TGCAGCGGGGAACGGGTTAAGATAAGGGGAGAGCAGTTCTTC. This translates into CSGERVKIRGEQFF.

This sequence joins TRBV14 and TRBJ1-1, with 7 bases matching TRBD1. The V gene's germline CDR1 is SGHDN and CDR2 FVKESK. The CDR3 contains 14 residues. With V trimmed by 4 bases and J by 3 bases, 5 bases remained unmatched. This chain's CDR3 is CASSPPGQYTEAFF. CDR3 nucleotides: TGTGCCAGCAGCCCCCCGGGACAGTACACTGAAGCTTTCTTT.

The chain recombines TRBV29-1 with TRBJ1-1; no reliable D call. Looked up from germline, CDR1 is SQVTM and CDR2 is ANQGSEA. The V end lost 5 bases, the J end lost 0 bases, and 16 bases lay between the germline ends. The CDR3 is made up of 15 amino acids. CDR3 in amino acids: CSVTPHRAVNTEAFF. The CDR3 DNA follows: TGCAGCGTTACCCCACATCGTGCCGTGAACACTGAAGCTTTCTTT.

This clone was seen more than once but under ten times. The chain couples TRBV30 to TRBJ1-5; TRBD1 aligns across 8 bases. This CDR3 spans 14 amino acids. CDR1 GTSNPN and CDR2 SVGIG come from the germline V gene (reference sequence). V gave up 5 bases and J gave up 6 bases; unmatched junction bases: 9. The CDR3 protein is CAWGSGQGGQPQHF. CDR3 DNA: TGTGCCTGGGGAAGTGGACAGGGCGGTCAGCCCCAGCATTTT.

This clone showed up just a few times. The rearrangement links TRBV25-1 to TRBJ1-1; D remains ambiguous. The CDR3 sequence is 15 residues long. Trimming shortened V by 5 bases and J by 4 bases, and 17 bases separated the two germline ends. Germline V lookup: CDR1 MGHDK, CDR2 SYGVNS. Here the CDR3 reads CASSSKPGGSTEAFF. CDR3 DNA sequence: TGTGCCAGCAGTTCCAAACCCGGCGGGAGCACTGAAGCTTTCTTT.

The V gene is TRBV7-2, the J gene TRBJ1-2, with TRBD1 matching over 9 bases. CDR1 SGHTA and CDR2 FQGNSA come from the germline V gene. This CDR3 is built from 14 residues. The J segment lost 6 bases and the V segment lost 3 bases, leaving 5 bases of the junction unmatched. This CDR3 is CASSFGTGLDGYTF. The CDR3 nucleotides are TGTGCCAGCAGCTTCGGGACAGGGCTAGATGGCTACACCTTC.

The chain recombines TRBV6-1 with TRBJ1-2; 9 positions agree with TRBD1. The CDR3 length is 14 residues. CDR1 and CDR2 from the germline V gene are MNHNS and SASEGT. V shed 6 bases and J 5 bases; nucleotides not matched to a gene: 7. The CDR3 reads CASSPVTGGYGYTF. In nucleotides, the CDR3 is TGTGCCAGCAGCCCCGTGACAGGGGGATATGGCTACACCTTC.

The rearrangement uses TRBV6-5 and TRBJ1-1; D is uncertain. The germline V and J ends were trimmed by 4 bases and 4 bases, with 19 bases remaining between them. CDR1 is MNHEY and CDR2 is SVGAGI in the germline V gene. The CDR3 totals 16 residues. The CDR3 bases are TGTGCCAGCAGTTCCCCCCCCGCAGGAAAAGGCACTGAAGCTTTCTTT. Translation gives CASSSPPAGKGTEAFF.